This is a list of T cell receptor beta chains from one sample in a study of T-cell reconstitution after alpha-beta-depleted transplantation in children. TCRdb re-analysed the PCR reads in MiXCR, keeping a single row per CDR3 protein. The data show approximately 97,000 distinct CDR3 sequences, about 7.5% seen once. The sample in question was PBMCs, obtained before TCRalphabeta/CD19-depleted stem cell transplant. All receptors come from a boy between 2 and 10 years old with acute lymphoblastic leukemia, due to receive a stem cell transplant. CDR3s include the opening cysteine and the closing phenylalanine or tryptophan. The D gene is left open where the match is weak. Size values are once, few and many counts, or a class for expanded clones, and some rows have none.

V gene	D gene	clone size	J gene	CDR3 DNA	CDR3 protein
TRBV20-1	NA	few	TRBJ1-5	TGCAGTGCTAGACAGGGTAATAGCAATCAGCCCCAGCATTTT	CSARQGNSNQPQHF
TRBV20-1	NA	many	TRBJ2-5	TGCAGTGCTAGAGTCTGGTACCAAGAGACCCAGTACTTC	CSARVWYQETQYF
TRBV7-2	NA	many	TRBJ1-1	TGTGCCAGCAGCTTAGAGTGGGGTTCAGCCAACCCTGAAGCTTTCTTT	CASSLEWGSANPEAFF
TRBV12-3/TRBV12-4	TRBD1	many	TRBJ1-6	TGTGCCAGCAGTTTGCAGGGGGTTTCACCCCTCCACTTT	CASSLQGVSPLHF
TRBV14	TRBD1	few	TRBJ2-7	TGTGCCAGCAGTCGAGCCGGGACAGGGAATCCCTACGAGCAGTACTTC	CASSRAGTGNPYEQYF
TRBV10-2	NA	few	TRBJ1-4	TGCGCCAGCAGTGACCGGGCAGGGCCGGCTAATGAAAAACTGTTTTTT	CASSDRAGPANEKLFF
TRBV5-1	NA	many	TRBJ1-4	TGCGCCAGCAGCGAGGGGTTGGGTGAAAAACTGTTTTTT	CASSEGLGEKLFF
TRBV20-1	TRBD1	NA	TRBJ1-6	TGCAGTGCCCCCGGGACAGGGGGCAATAATTCACCCCTCCACTTT	CSAPGTGGNNSPLHF
TRBV10-3	NA	many	TRBJ2-1	TGTGCCATCAGTGAGTCAGGACAGAGCTCCTACAATGAGCAGTTCTTC	CAISESGQSSYNEQFF
TRBV12-3/TRBV12-4	NA	few	TRBJ1-1	TGTGCCAGCAGTTTGAGCGGGACCCCTGAAGCTTTCTTT	CASSLSGTPEAFF